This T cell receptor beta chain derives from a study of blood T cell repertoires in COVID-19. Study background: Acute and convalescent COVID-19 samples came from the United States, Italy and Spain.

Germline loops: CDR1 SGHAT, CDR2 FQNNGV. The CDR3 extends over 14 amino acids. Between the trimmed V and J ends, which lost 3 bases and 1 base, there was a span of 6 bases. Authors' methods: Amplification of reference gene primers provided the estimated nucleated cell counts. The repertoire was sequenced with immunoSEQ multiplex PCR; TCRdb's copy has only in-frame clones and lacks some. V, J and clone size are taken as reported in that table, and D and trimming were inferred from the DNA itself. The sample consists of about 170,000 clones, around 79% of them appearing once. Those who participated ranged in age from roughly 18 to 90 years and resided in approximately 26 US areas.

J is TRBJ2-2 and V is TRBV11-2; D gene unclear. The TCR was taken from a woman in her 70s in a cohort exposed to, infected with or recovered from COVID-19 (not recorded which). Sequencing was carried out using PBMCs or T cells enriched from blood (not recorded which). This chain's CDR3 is CASSFHKNTGELFF. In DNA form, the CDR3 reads TGTGCCAGCAGCTTCCACAAGAACACCGGGGAGCTGTTTTTT.